This T cell receptor (beta chain) is from a study of metastatic and nonmetastatic thyroid tumors. At the level of the study: Patients with malignant and benign thyroid disease provided blood and tumor or nodule tissue, whose repertoires were compared.

Per the authors' pipeline: The study built a papillary thyroid cancer distant-metastasis classifier from CDR3 differences across clinicopathological groups. TCRdb re-clonotyped the PCR reads via MiXCR. These V and J calls are TCRdb output, not the study's own analysis. Here the sample spans about 19,000 clones, approximately 25% being singletons. Germline CDR1 MNHEY, CDR2 SMNVEV (reference sequence). Trimming cost V 6 bases and J 0 bases, with 12 bases left between them. The CDR3 runs to 16 residues. Ahead of thyroid surgery, no patient had received treatment of any kind. The source of this sequence is a male donor with papillary thyroid cancer or a benign thyroid nodule (not recorded which). Some clones in this sample may be carry-over from other donors' samples. The sample taken for sequencing was blood. This chain uses TRBV27 with TRBJ2-6, with a tentative D call TRBD1 (5 bases). Here the CDR3 DNA reads TGTGCCAGCAGGATGACAGCTTTCTCTGGGGCCAACGTCCTGACTTTC. Its protein product is CASRMTAFSGANVLTF.